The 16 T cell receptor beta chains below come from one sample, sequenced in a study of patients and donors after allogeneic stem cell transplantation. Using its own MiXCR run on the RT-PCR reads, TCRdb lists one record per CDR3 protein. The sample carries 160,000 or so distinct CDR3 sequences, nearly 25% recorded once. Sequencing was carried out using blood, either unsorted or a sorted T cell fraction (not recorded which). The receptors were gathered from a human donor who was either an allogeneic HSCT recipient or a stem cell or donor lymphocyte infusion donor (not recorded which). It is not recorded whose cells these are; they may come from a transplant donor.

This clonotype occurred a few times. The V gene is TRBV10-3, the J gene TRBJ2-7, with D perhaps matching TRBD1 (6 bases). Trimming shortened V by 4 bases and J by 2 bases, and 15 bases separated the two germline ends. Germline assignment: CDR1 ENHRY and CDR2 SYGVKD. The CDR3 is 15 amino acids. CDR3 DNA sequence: TGTGCCATCAGTGGGACGACGGGACACCCCTACGAGCAGTACTTC. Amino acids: CAISGTTGHPYEQYF.

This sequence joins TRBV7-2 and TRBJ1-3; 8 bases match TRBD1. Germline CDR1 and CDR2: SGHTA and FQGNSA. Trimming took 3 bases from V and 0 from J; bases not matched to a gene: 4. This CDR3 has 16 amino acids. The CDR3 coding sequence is TGTGCCAGCAGCTTGGGACAGGCCCGCTCTGGAAACACCATATATTTT. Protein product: CASSLGQARSGNTIYF.

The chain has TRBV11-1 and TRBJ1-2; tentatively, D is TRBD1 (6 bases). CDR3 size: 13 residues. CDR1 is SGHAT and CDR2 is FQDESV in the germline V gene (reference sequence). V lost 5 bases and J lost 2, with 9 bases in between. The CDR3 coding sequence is TGTGCCAGCAGCCAAGGACAGAACTATGGCTACACCTTC. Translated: CASSQGQNYGYTF.

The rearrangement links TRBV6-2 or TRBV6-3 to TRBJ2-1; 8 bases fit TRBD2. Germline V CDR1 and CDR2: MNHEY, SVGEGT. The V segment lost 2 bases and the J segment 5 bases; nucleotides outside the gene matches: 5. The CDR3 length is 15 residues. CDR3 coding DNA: TGTGCCAGCAGTTACGTAGCGGGATTTCACAATGAGCAGTTCTTC. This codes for CASSYVAGFHNEQFF.

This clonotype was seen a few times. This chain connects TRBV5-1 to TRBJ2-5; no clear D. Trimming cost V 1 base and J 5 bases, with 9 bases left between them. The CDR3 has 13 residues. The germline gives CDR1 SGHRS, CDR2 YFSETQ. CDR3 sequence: CASSLMVSETQYF. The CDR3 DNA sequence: TGCGCCAGCAGCTTGATGGTATCGGAGACCCAGTACTTC.

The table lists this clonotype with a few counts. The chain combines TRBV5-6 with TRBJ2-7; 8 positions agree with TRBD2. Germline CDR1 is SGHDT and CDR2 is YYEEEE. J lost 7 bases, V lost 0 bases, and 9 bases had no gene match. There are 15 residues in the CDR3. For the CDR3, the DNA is TGTGCCAGCAGCTTGGGGTCGGCGGGAGGACGTGAGCAGTACTTC. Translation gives CASSLGSAGGREQYF.

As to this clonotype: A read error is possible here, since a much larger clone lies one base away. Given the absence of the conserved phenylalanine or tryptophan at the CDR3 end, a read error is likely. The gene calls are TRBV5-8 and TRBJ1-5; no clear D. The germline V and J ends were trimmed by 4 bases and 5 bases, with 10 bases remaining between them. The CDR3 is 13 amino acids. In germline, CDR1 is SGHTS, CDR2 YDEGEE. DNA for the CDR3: TGTGCCAGCAGCGGCGTCCCGCATCAGCCCCAGCATTTG. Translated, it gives CASSGVPHQPQHL.

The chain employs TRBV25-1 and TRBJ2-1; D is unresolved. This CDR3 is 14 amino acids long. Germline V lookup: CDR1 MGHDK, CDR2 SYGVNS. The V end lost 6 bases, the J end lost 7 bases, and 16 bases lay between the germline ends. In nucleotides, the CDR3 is TGTGCCAGCAGACCAGACTTGGTCGGAAATGAGCAGTTCTTC. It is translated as CASRPDLVGNEQFF.

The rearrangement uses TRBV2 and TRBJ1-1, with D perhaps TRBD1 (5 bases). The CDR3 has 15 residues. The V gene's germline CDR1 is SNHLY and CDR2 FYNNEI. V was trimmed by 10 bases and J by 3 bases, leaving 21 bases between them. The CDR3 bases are TGTGCCATCGCAGCTGTTGGGGGATCGGACACTGAAGCTTTCTTT. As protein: CAIAAVGGSDTEAFF.

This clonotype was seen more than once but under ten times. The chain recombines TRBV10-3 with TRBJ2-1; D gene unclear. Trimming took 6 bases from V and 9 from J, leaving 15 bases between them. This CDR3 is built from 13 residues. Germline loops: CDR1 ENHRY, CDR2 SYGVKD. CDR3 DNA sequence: TGTGCCATCAGGTCGGACGGCGGCGCTGAGCAGTTCTTC. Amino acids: CAIRSDGGAEQFF.

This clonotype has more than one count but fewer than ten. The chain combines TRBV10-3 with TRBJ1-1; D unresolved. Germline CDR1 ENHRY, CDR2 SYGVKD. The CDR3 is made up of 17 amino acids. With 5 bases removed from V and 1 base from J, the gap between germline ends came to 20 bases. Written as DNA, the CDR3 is TGTGCCATCAGTAAATTGATTTTGCAGACCCCGAACACTGAAGCTTTCTTT. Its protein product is CAISKLILQTPNTEAFF.

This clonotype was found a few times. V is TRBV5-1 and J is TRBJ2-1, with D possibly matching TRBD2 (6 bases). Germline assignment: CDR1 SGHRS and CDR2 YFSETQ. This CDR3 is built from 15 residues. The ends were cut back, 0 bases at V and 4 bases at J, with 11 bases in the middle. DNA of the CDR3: TGCGCCAGCAGCTTGGGTGGGACTCCTTACAATGAGCAGTTCTTC. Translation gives CASSLGGTPYNEQFF. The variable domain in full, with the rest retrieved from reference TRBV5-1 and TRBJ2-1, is KAGVTQTPRYLIKTRGQQVTLSCSPISGHRSVSWYQQTPGQGLQFLFEYFSETQRNKGNFPGRFSGRQFSNSRSEMNVSTLELGDSALYLCASSLGGTPYNEQFFGPGTRLTVL.

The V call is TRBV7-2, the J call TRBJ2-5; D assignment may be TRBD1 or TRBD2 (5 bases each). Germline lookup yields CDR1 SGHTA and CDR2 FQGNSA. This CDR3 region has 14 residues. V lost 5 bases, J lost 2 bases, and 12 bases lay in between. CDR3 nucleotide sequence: TGTGCCAGCAGCACCTGGGACCATCAAGAGACCCAGTACTTC. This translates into CASSTWDHQETQYF.

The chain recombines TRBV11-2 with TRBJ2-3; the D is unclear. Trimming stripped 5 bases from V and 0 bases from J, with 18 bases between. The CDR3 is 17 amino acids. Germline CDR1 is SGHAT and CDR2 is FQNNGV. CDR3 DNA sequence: TGTGCCAGCAGCCCCGGCGGCCCGACGACTAGCACAGATACGCAGTATTTT. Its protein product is CASSPGGPTTSTDTQYF.

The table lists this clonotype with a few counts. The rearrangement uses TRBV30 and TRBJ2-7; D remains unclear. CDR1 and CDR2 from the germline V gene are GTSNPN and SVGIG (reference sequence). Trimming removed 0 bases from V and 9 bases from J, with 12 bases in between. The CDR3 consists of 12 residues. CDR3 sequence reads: CAWSVGFLGQYF. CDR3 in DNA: TGTGCCTGGAGTGTTGGCTTCCTCGGGCAGTACTTC.

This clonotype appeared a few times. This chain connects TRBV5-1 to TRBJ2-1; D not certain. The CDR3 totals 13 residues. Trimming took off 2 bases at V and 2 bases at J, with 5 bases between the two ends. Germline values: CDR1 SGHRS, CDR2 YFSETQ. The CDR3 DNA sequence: TGCGCCAGCAGCTTTCCCCCCTACAATGAGCAGTTCTTC. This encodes CASSFPPYNEQFF.